The next 23 T cell receptor beta chains were all read from a single sample in a study of response to subunit inactivated influenza vaccine (dated by TCRdb to the late 2010s). The library was built by means of RT-PCR. Sequencer: Illumina HiSeq 2500. Using fastp at Q25 and MiXCR, TCRdb reprocessed the public reads and kept productive beta chains. Rows matching on CDR3 protein sequence are summarized as one entry with the most common DNA and genes. A total of approximately 530,000 distinct CDR3 sequences appear in this sample, about 7.2% of them only once. The top ten constitute around 12% of the sample. Sequences were derived from PBMCs from blood, sampled 23 to 25 months after vaccination. These receptors were taken from a man between 50 and 70 years old who received an inactivated influenza vaccine. Donor details come from another sample of the same person, matched by shared clones.

This clonotype was counted only a few times. The V gene is TRBV4-2, the J gene TRBJ2-2; no clear D. The ends were cut back, 9 bases at V and 7 bases at J, with 9 bases in the middle. Looked up from germline, CDR1 is LGHNA and CDR2 is YNFKEQ. The CDR3 sequence is 11 residues long. The CDR3 reads CASAHGGELFF. As DNA, the CDR3 is TGTGCCAGTGCTCACGGCGGGGAGCTGTTTTTT.

The V and J genes are TRBV20-1 and TRBJ2-2; D gene unclear. The CDR3 is made up of 11 amino acids. The germline gives CDR1 DFQATT, CDR2 SNEGSKA (reference sequence). Trimming took off 5 bases at V and 7 bases at J, with 8 bases between the two ends. The CDR3 spells CSAAHYGELFF. The CDR3 nucleotides read TGCAGTGCTGCCCATTACGGGGAGCTGTTTTTT.

The chain carries TRBV5-1 and TRBJ2-3; D is perhaps TRBD2 (5 bases). CDR3 length: 15 residues. Deletions cut 0 bases from V and 4 bases from J, with 12 bases between. Looked up from germline, CDR1 is SGHRS and CDR2 is YFSETQ. CDR3 in amino acids: CASSLAQDGADTQYF. CDR3 nucleotides: TGCGCCAGCAGCTTGGCCCAGGACGGGGCAGATACGCAGTATTTT.

This clonotype has ten or more counts. The rearrangement joins TRBV15 to TRBJ1-3; D gene ambiguous. V lost 5 bases, J lost 1 base, and 18 bases lay in between. This CDR3 is 17 amino acids long. Germline V gene lookup returns CDR1 LNHNV and CDR2 YYDKDF (reference sequence). CDR3 in amino acids: CATSRTGSSWSGNTIYF. For the CDR3, the DNA is TGTGCCACCAGCCGGACGGGTAGCTCTTGGTCTGGAAACACCATATATTTT.

The J gene is TRBJ2-2, the V gene TRBV29-1, with D tentatively TRBD1 (5 bases). Trimming took off 2 bases at V and 5 bases at J, with 12 bases between the two ends. Germline V gene data show CDR1 as SQVTM and CDR2 as ANQGSEA. The CDR3 length is 14 residues. CDR3 DNA: TGCAGCGTTGAAACGGCAGGGCTTACCGGGGAGCTGTTTTTT. Translating gives CSVETAGLTGELFF.

Only a few counts were recorded for this clonotype. The J gene is TRBJ1-1, the V gene TRBV10-3; D gene uncertain. The CDR3 length is 14 residues. With 0 bases removed from V and 3 bases from J, the gap between germline ends came to 8 bases. CDR1 is ENHRY, CDR2 SYGVKD, per germline. The CDR3 DNA is TGTGCCATCAGTGAGTCGAGTCAGGACACTGAAGCTTTCTTT. This translates into CAISESSQDTEAFF.

This clonotype showed up many times. The chain uses TRBV5-1 and TRBJ1-3; D is uncertain. V gave up 3 bases and J gave up 2 bases, with 6 bases separating them. This CDR3 comprises 13 residues. Germline V gives CDR1 SGHRS, CDR2 YFSETQ. The CDR3 sequence is CASSSQAGNTIYF. The CDR3 DNA sequence: TGCGCCAGCAGCTCCCAGGCTGGAAACACCATATATTTT. The full variable domain, with the rest looked up from reference TRBV5-1 and TRBJ1-3, is KAGVTQTPRYLIKTRGQQVTLSCSPISGHRSVSWYQQTPGQGLQFLFEYFSETQRNKGNFPGRFSGRQFSNSRSEMNVSTLELGDSALYLCASSSQAGNTIYFGEGSWLTVV.

This clonotype was counted between two and nine times. The genes are TRBV19 and TRBJ1-6; a weak D match, TRBD1 (6 bases). This CDR3 comprises 15 residues. The V end was cut by 3 bases, the J end by 9 bases, with 15 bases between. Germline CDR1 and CDR2: LNHDA and SQIVND (reference sequence). The CDR3 reads CASSMRIGTLSPLHF. The CDR3, as DNA: TGTGCCAGTAGTATGCGCATTGGGACACTTTCACCCCTCCACTTT.

This clonotype has ten or more counts. The V call is TRBV7-9, the J call TRBJ2-3, with 8 bases that match TRBD1. With V trimmed by 6 bases and J by 2 bases, 7 bases remained unmatched. Germline assignment: CDR1 SEHNR and CDR2 FQNEAQ (reference sequence). CDR3 length: 15 amino acids. This CDR3 reads CASRQRTGTTDTQYF. In nucleotides, the CDR3 is TGTGCCAGCAGACAAAGGACAGGGACCACAGATACGCAGTATTTT.

In this sample, this clonotype turned up a few times. This chain uses TRBV6-1 with TRBJ1-6, with 7 positions matching TRBD1. This CDR3 region has 13 residues. CDR1 is MNHNS and CDR2 is SASEGT in the germline V gene. V trimming: 8 bases; J trimming: 5 bases; junction bases outside the gene matches: 3. The DNA for the CDR3 is TGTGCCAGCCAGACAGGGAATAATTCACCCCTCCACTTT. It codes for CASQTGNNSPLHF.

This clonotype turned up a few times. The rearrangement joins TRBV29-1 to TRBJ1-1; no clear D. Looked up from germline, CDR1 is SQVTM and CDR2 is ANQGSEA. There are 13 residues in the CDR3. V gave up 2 bases and J gave up 4 bases, with 11 bases separating them. The CDR3 reads CSVERNSGTEAFF. Written as DNA, the CDR3 is TGCAGCGTTGAAAGGAACAGCGGCACTGAAGCTTTCTTT.

The sample holds a few counts of this clonotype. The J gene is TRBJ2-7, the V gene TRBV20-1; 9 nucleotides agree with TRBD2. This CDR3 spans 14 amino acids. Per germline, CDR1 DFQATT and CDR2 SNEGSKA (reference sequence). V trimming: 6 bases; J trimming: 0 bases; junction bases outside the gene matches: 6. The CDR3 region has the DNA TGCAGTGCCTCAAGCGGGGGGAGCTCCTACGAGCAGTACTTC. It codes for CSASSGGSSYEQYF.

Only a few counts were recorded for this clonotype. V usage is TRBV29-1 and J usage is TRBJ1-1; no clear D gene. The CDR3 spans 11 residues. V lost 4 bases to trimming and J lost 5 bases, with 8 bases between them. Per the germline V gene, CDR1 is SQVTM and CDR2 is ANQGSEA. Written as DNA, the CDR3 is TGCAGCGTTGGGACTCGGACTGAAGCTTTCTTT. Encoded protein: CSVGTRTEAFF.

The CDR3 sequence is CASSFRDRGLYEQYF. DNA for the CDR3: TGTGCCAGCAGTTTTAGGGACAGGGGGCTCTACGAGCAGTACTTC. The chain combines TRBV12-3 or TRBV12-4 with TRBJ2-7; 12 nucleotides align to TRBD1. V trimming: 3 bases; J trimming: 3 bases; junction bases outside the gene matches: 3. The CDR3 consists of 15 residues.

There are a few counts of this clonotype. J is TRBJ2-7 and V is TRBV5-1; D tentatively fits TRBD1 or TRBD2 (5 bases each). Germline values: CDR1 SGHRS, CDR2 YFSETQ. The length of the CDR3 is 17 residues. V was trimmed by 6 bases and J by 2 bases, leaving 24 bases between them. The CDR3 spells CASTASLDTGLPYEQYF. CDR3 DNA sequence: TGCGCCAGCACCGCATCCCTGGACACCGGACTTCCCTACGAGCAGTACTTC.

V gene TRBV20-1 combines with J gene TRBJ1-4; D might be TRBD1 (6 bases). CDR3 length: 15 residues. Germline V gene sequence: CDR1 DFQATT, CDR2 SNEGSKA (reference sequence). Trimming took off 1 base at V and 4 bases at J, with 13 bases between the two ends. The CDR3 region is CSARVSGQLNEKLFF. CDR3 nucleotides: TGCAGTGCTAGAGTCTCCGGACAGCTTAATGAAAAACTGTTTTTT.

The chain joins TRBV29-1 to TRBJ2-5; D not certain. Trimming shortened V by 2 bases and J by 0 bases, and 4 bases separated the two germline ends. The CDR3 is 12 residues long. Germline lookup yields CDR1 SQVTM and CDR2 ANQGSEA. The CDR3 bases are TGCAGCGTTGAAAAGTACCAAGAGACCCAGTACTTC. Translated: CSVEKYQETQYF. Variable domain in full (rest from reference TRBV29-1 and TRBJ2-5): SAVISQKPSRDICQRGTSLTIQCQVDSQVTMMFWYRQQPGQSLTLIATANQGSEATYESGFVIDKFPISRPNLTFSTLTVSNMSPEDSSIYLCSVEKYQETQYFGPGTRLLVL.

The genes are TRBV6-1 and TRBJ2-2, with 8 bases matching TRBD1. J gave up 3 bases and V 4 bases, and 4 bases lay outside the gene matches. CDR1 and CDR2 (germline): MNHNS, SASEGT. The CDR3 is 15 amino acids. CDR3 coding DNA: TGTGCCAGCAGTGGCCGGACAGGGTACACCGGGGAGCTGTTTTTT. As protein: CASSGRTGYTGELFF.

The V gene is TRBV7-2, the J gene TRBJ2-7; 7 bases fit TRBD1. J was trimmed by 6 bases and V by 3 bases; bases with no gene match: 11. CDR1 is SGHTA and CDR2 is FQGNSA in the germline V gene. CDR3 length: 15 amino acids. This chain's CDR3 is CASSFWDSGFGEQYF. The CDR3 DNA reads as TGTGCCAGCAGCTTTTGGGACAGTGGGTTTGGCGAGCAGTACTTC.

This clonotype has just a few counts. The chain links TRBV28 to TRBJ2-7; possible D gene TRBD2, 6 bases. Trimming removed 6 bases at V and 0 bases at J, with 18 bases between. Germline V gene lookup returns CDR1 MDHEN and CDR2 SYDVKM. This CDR3 region has 16 residues. The DNA of the CDR3 is TGTGCCAGCAGCCGAATCCCCGGGACTGGCTCCTACGAGCAGTACTTC. Amino acids: CASSRIPGTGSYEQYF.

The chain is built from TRBV2 and TRBJ1-3, with a possible D match to TRBD1 (6 bases). The CDR3 is 14 residues long. Germline V gene sequence: CDR1 SNHLY, CDR2 FYNNEI. Trimming pared 7 bases from V and 4 bases from J, leaving 14 bases between. The CDR3 nucleotides are TGTGCCAGCATCCCCAGGGGCGCCGGAAACACCATATATTTT. Protein sequence: CASIPRGAGNTIYF.

This clonotype was seen repeatedly, ten times or more. V usage is TRBV7-6 and J usage is TRBJ2-7; 9 bases are shared with TRBD1. This CDR3 is 16 amino acids long. CDR1 SGHVS and CDR2 FNYEAQ come from the germline V gene. After removal of 3 bases from V and 9 bases from J, the junction contained 15 bases not matched to a gene. DNA for the CDR3: TGTGCCAGCAGCTTTGCTACAGGGGGCATAGATGAGGCGCAGTACTTC. Its protein is CASSFATGGIDEAQYF.

In this sample, this clonotype turned up a few times. The rearrangement links TRBV7-9 to TRBJ1-2, with no clear D. Per germline, CDR1 SEHNR and CDR2 FQNEAQ (reference sequence). The CDR3 covers 14 residues. The V and J ends lost 1 base and 4 bases respectively, with 10 bases between them. The CDR3 DNA reads TGTGCCAGCAGCTTAGTCCTGGCCTCCTATGGCTACACCTTC. It yields the protein CASSLVLASYGYTF.